The TCR beta chain under discussion was sequenced for a study of cytomegalovirus exposure and HLA in healthy donors. General study points: In an earlier analysis, in 540 or so donors, most V segments appeared productive either ~87% or ~30% of the time.

To note about this clone: Its cognate antigen is unknown.

V gave up 3 bases and J gave up 3 bases, with 13 bases separating them. This CDR3 is built from 15 residues. CDR1 is SEHNR and CDR2 is FQNEAQ in the germline V gene (reference sequence). With 60 Vbeta and 13 Jbeta primers, the PCR was carried out. The data were produced by immunoSEQ multiplex PCR, yet TCRdb's version contains in-frame clones alone and is incomplete. The table shows about 130,000 clones, with roughly 77% occurring only once. The chain has TRBV7-9 and TRBJ2-3, with a tentative D call TRBD1 (5 bases). The specimen was PBMCs. The clonotype was recovered from a middle-aged woman in good health and CMV-seropositive. The CDR3 here is CASSFRQPLTDTQYF. The CDR3 DNA follows: TGTGCCAGCAGCTTTAGACAGCCTTTAACAGATACGCAGTATTTT.